The sequence of this TCR beta chain was determined in a study of persistence of HIV-infected CD4 T cells. Sequencing used immunoSEQ version 4 in survey mode. TCRdb keeps only in-frame clones here, not all; method: immunoSEQ multiplex PCR. Altogether 35,000 to 40,000 clones are present, about 91% being singletons, with the ten largest covering approximately 1.3%. Cells were stimulated nonspecifically with anti-CD3/anti-CD28 magnetic beads. Sorting selected CD4+ T cells upregulating both CD40 ligand and CD69. CDR1 is MNHNS, CDR2 SASEGT, per germline. Trimming took 6 bases from V and 2 from J, leaving 13 bases between them. The CDR3 spans 14 residues. This clone has just a few counts. Its antigen is as yet unknown.

The material sequenced was CD4+ T cells sorted from PBMCs after roughly 17-hour stimulation, taken from a patient who received antiretroviral therapy. This rearrangement joins TRBV6-1 to TRBJ1-1, with TRBD1 as a possible D gene (5 bases). The clonotype was recovered from an adult man with HIV who was CMV-seropositive. CDR3 in amino acids: CASSYPGGNTEAFF. The CDR3 DNA reads TGTGCCAGCAGCTATCCTGGGGGTAACACTGAAGCTTTCTTT.